What follows are 10 T cell receptor beta chains derived from one specimen sequenced in a study of identical twins. Via MiXCR, TCRdb re-called the 5' RACE reads, giving one row per CDR3 protein. The sample lists 1.5 million to 2 million distinct CDR3 sequences, roughly 35% occurring once. Sequenced sample: cord blood. The receptors come from a newborn girl in good health.

This clonotype was counted at least ten times. The rearrangement uses TRBV9 and TRBJ2-5; D is undetermined. V was clipped by 0 bases and J by 5 bases, with 5 bases between them. CDR3 length: 12 residues. Germline CDR1 reads SGDLS; CDR2 reads YYNGEE. CDR3 nucleotide sequence: TGTGCCAGCAGCGTAGATAGGGAGACCCAGTACTTC. Protein: CASSVDRETQYF.

In this sample, this clonotype turned up a few times. CDR3 nucleotide sequence: TGTGCCAGCAACCAGGGGGGAGGAGGCTACACCTTC. Amino acids: CASNQGGGGYTF. The chain carries TRBV12-3 or TRBV12-4 and TRBJ1-2, with 7 bases aligning to TRBD1. Losses at the gene ends were 7 bases for V and 8 bases for J; bases not matched to a gene: 7. The CDR3 runs 12 residues.

In regard to this clonotype: At one end the junction does not follow the germline gene, possibly because of a read error. This CDR3 is CTSSGRETSGEKLFF. The CDR3 nucleotides read TGTACCAGCAGTGGTAGGGAGACCTCGGGGGAAAAACTGTTTTTT. V is TRBV6-6 and J is TRBJ1-4; D is undetermined. Germline V gives CDR1 MNHNY, CDR2 SVGAGI (reference sequence). This CDR3 spans 15 amino acids.

Remarks on this clonotype: This may be a read error: a much more frequent sequence differs by one nucleotide. This chain joins TRBV5-1 and TRBJ2-4, with 7 bases identical to TRBD1. This CDR3 region has 15 residues. Germline V gives CDR1 SGHRS, CDR2 YFSETQ. The CDR3 DNA is TGCGCCAGCAGCTGGTGGGCTACAGGGGTTGGCATTCGGTACTTC. Translating it yields CASSWWATGVGIRYF.

This clonotype has more than one count but fewer than ten. This chain links TRBV6-6 with TRBJ2-4; a possible D gene is TRBD1 (8 bases). Between the trimmed V and J ends, which lost 2 bases and 9 bases, there was a span of 17 bases. Germline V gives CDR1 MNHNY, CDR2 SVGAGI (reference sequence). This CDR3 region has 15 residues. The CDR3 loop reads CASSYTIHRGGIQYF. The DNA of the CDR3 is TGTGCCAGCAGTTACACAATACACAGGGGGGGCATTCAGTACTTC.

The chain joins TRBV10-3 to TRBJ1-1; D is undetermined. The CDR3 totals 14 residues. Germline loops: CDR1 ENHRY, CDR2 SYGVKD. Trimming took 8 bases from V and 0 from J, leaving 13 bases between them. The CDR3 protein is CAIGKGGLNTEAFF. The CDR3 region has the DNA TGTGCCATCGGGAAGGGAGGGTTGAACACTGAAGCTTTCTTT.

A few counts support this clonotype. The J gene is TRBJ2-7, the V gene TRBV27, with D possibly being TRBD2 (5 bases). V dropped 0 bases and J dropped 4 bases, with 13 bases sitting between them. This CDR3 contains 15 residues. Germline lookup yields CDR1 MNHEY and CDR2 SMNVEV (reference sequence). The CDR3 nucleotides are TGTGCCAGCAGTTTATCGCAGCTAGCAGGTTACGAGCAGTACTTC. This translates into CASSLSQLAGYEQYF.

The J gene is TRBJ1-5, the V gene TRBV2; D possibly corresponds to TRBD1 (5 bases). The CDR3 totals 13 residues. Trimming left V 8 bases short and J 1 base short, with 9 bases between. Germline values: CDR1 SNHLY, CDR2 FYNNEI. CDR3 residues: CASGTRSNQPQHF. CDR3 in DNA: TGTGCCAGCGGGACCCGAAGCAATCAGCCCCAGCATTTT.

This clonotype was recorded a few times. The chain employs TRBV11-2 and TRBJ1-1; D ambiguous. Germline V gives CDR1 SGHAT, CDR2 FQNNGV. The CDR3 consists of 16 residues. Deletions cut 11 bases from V and 0 bases from J, with 22 bases between. CDR3 nucleotides: TGTGCCGCCAGCTTAGAAGGAGTGGGCATGAACACTGAAGCTTTCTTT. Residues: CAASLEGVGMNTEAFF.

Written as DNA, the CDR3 is TGCGCCAGTGGATTGGGACAGACGCCCACTGAAGCTTTCTTT. This gives the protein CASGLGQTPTEAFF. The chain has TRBV5-1 and TRBJ1-1; 7 nucleotides align to TRBD1. V lost 8 bases to trimming and J lost 4 bases; unmatched junction nucleotides: 11. CDR3 size: 14 residues. CDR1 and CDR2 (germline): SGHRS, YFSETQ.